Sequencing of this TCR beta chain was carried out in a study of control samples from healthy donors and cancer patients. TCRdb's table, derived via immunoSEQ multiplex PCR, lists solely in-frame clones and lacks some. The sample records around 94,000 clones, roughly nine tenths being singletons. CDR3 length equals 14 residues. V shed 4 bases and J shed 5 bases, with 14 bases lying between them. CDR1 is KGHDR and CDR2 is SFDVKD in the germline V gene. Sequenced input: blood. The sequence derives from a woman younger than 30 in good health. The rearrangement links TRBV24-1 to TRBJ2-7; no firm D call. The CDR3 coding sequence is TGTGCCACCAGTGACTCGGACCCGGACCACGAGCAGTACTTC. Residues: CATSDSDPDHEQYF.